A selection of T cell receptor beta chains follows, all from one sample in a study of T cells after yellow fever vaccination. MiXCR was run by TCRdb on the 5' RACE reads, yielding one entry per CDR3 protein. Counted here are around 600,000 distinct CDR3 sequences, more than 9% occurring once; the ten biggest clones make up about 16%. The sequences come from PBMCs, collected on the day of the yellow fever booster vaccination. These receptors came from a man aged 25-45 years who received the YFV17D yellow fever vaccine. The CDR3 runs from the conserved cysteine through the conserved F or W. The D gene is left open where the match is weak. Not all rows give a size; the values are once, few, many and, for expanded clones, a class.

V gene,J gene,D gene,clone size,CDR3 DNA,CDR3 protein
TRBV6-1,TRBJ1-2,.,.,TGTGCCAGCAGCAACGGGGGACAACCCTATGGCTACACCTTC,CASSNGGQPYGYTF
TRBV29-1,TRBJ2-7,TRBD2,.,TGCAGCGTACAGCGGGAGGTACGCGGCGAGCAGTACTTC,CSVQREVRGEQYF
TRBV6-2/TRBV6-3,TRBJ1-2,TRBD1,few,TGTGCCAGCAGGCCAACCGGGACAGGGTCTGGCTACACCTTC,CASRPTGTGSGYTF
TRBV3-1,TRBJ1-1,.,.,TGTGCCAGCAGCCCGGGTGGGGGCTGGACTGAAGCTTTCTTT,CASSPGGGWTEAFF
TRBV29-1,TRBJ2-1,TRBD2,few,TGCAGCGACTCCATAGCGGGAGGACCCCACAATGAGCAGTTCTTC,CSDSIAGGPHNEQFF
TRBV19,TRBJ1-2,TRBD1,few,TGTGCCAGTACCATAGAAGAGGGGGCCTTTGCCTGGGGCTACACCTTC,CASTIEEGAFAWGYTF
TRBV4-2,TRBJ1-1,.,.,TGTGCCAGCAGCCCGGGGCCAAAGAACACTGAAGCTTTCTTT,CASSPGPKNTEAFF
TRBV19,TRBJ2-1,.,few,TGTGCCAGTAGCGGCCAGGGTTCCACCAATGAGCAGTTCTTC,CASSGQGSTNEQFF
TRBV28,TRBJ1-5,.,few,TGTGCCAGCAGTTTAATCGGGGATAGCAATCAGCCCCAGCATTTT,CASSLIGDSNQPQHF
TRBV23-1,TRBJ2-3,TRBD2,few,TGCGCCAGCAGTCACGTCGGCCCCCGCGGGAGGGCCGGAGATACGCAGTATTTT,CASSHVGPRGRAGDTQYF
TRBV7-9,TRBJ2-1,.,.,TGTGCCAGCAGCTTAGACGAAGGGGAAAAGCAGTTCTTC,CASSLDEGEKQFF
TRBV5-5,TRBJ1-6,.,few,TGTGCCAGCAGCTTGGTTCCAGGCAGCGACTCACCCCTCCACTTT,CASSLVPGSDSPLHF
TRBV6-4,TRBJ2-3,TRBD2,.,TGTGCCAGCACCCGGACTAGCTGTACAGATACGCAGTATTTT,CASTRTSCTDTQYF
TRBV10-3,TRBJ2-1,.,few,TGTGCCATCAGTCAAGGGCTTCATGAGCAGTTCTTC,CAISQGLHEQFF
TRBV12-3/TRBV12-4,TRBJ2-5,.,many,TGTGCCAGCAGCCAAGGGAGAGTAGAGACCCAGTACTTC,CASSQGRVETQYF
TRBV11-3,TRBJ2-1,.,few,TGTGCCAGCAAGGGATTGGAGGAGAATGAGCAGTTCTTC,CASKGLEENEQFF
TRBV6-1,TRBJ2-6,.,.,TGTGCCAGCAAGTCCACGAGCTCTGGGGCCAACGTCCTGACTTTC,CASKSTSSGANVLTF
TRBV29-1,TRBJ2-7,TRBD2,.,TGCAGCGTGACAGGGGGGACTAGCGGGATTAACGAGCAGTACTTC,CSVTGGTSGINEQYF
TRBV20-1,TRBJ1-1,.,.,TGCAGTTCTAGGCGTGGGCTCGGGCGGACTGAAGCTTTCTTT,CSSRRGLGRTEAFF
TRBV5-1,TRBJ1-4,.,.,TGCGCCAGCAGCTTTCGGTCTGCTAATGAAAAACTGTTTTTT,CASSFRSANEKLFF
TRBV9,TRBJ2-7,TRBD2,.,TGTGCCAGCAGCGCCGGGACTAGCGGCCCCTACGAGCAGTACTTC,CASSAGTSGPYEQYF
TRBV5-6,TRBJ2-1,.,.,TGTGCCAGCAGCTCGGGGGATTGGGGGCAGTTCTTC,CASSSGDWGQFF
TRBV7-8,TRBJ2-4,TRBD2,many,TGTGCCAGCAGCCCCCGGACGGGCGGGAGGGACATTCAGTACTTC,CASSPRTGGRDIQYF
TRBV18,TRBJ2-5,.,.,TGTGCCAGCTCACCTCTCATCACTCCTGCACAAGAGACCCAGTACTTC,CASSPLITPAQETQYF
TRBV5-1,TRBJ1-2,.,.,TGCGCCAGCAGCTTGGAGAGCAGGAACTATGGCTACACCTTC,CASSLESRNYGYTF
TRBV7-7,TRBJ2-3,.,few,TGTGCTAGCAGCAGGACGGCGGGGAGCACAGATACGCAGTATTTT,CASSRTAGSTDTQYF
TRBV10-2,TRBJ2-3,.,few,TGCGCCAGACAGGAAACAGATACGCAGTATTTT,CARQETDTQYF
TRBV3-1,TRBJ2-3,TRBD2,.,TGTGCCAGCAGCCATGGACTAGCGAGGGATACGCAGTATTTT,CASSHGLARDTQYF
TRBV10-3,TRBJ2-7,TRBD2,.,TGTGCCATCAGTATAGCGGGCGGCTCCTACGAGCAGTACTTC,CAISIAGGSYEQYF
TRBV28,TRBJ2-3,.,.,TGTGCCAGCAGTCCCGGAGGAATAAAGCTGACGCAGTATTTT,CASSPGGIKLTQYF
TRBV27,TRBJ2-3,.,.,TGTGCCAGCAGGCCAAGGAACACAGATACGCAGTATTTT,CASRPRNTDTQYF
TRBV7-8,TRBJ2-7,.,few,TGTGCCAGCAGCTTATCACCAGACCTGAGCTACGAGCAGTACTTC,CASSLSPDLSYEQYF
TRBV5-1,TRBJ2-1,TRBD2,.,TGCGCCAGCACGAGTCTAGCGGGATACAATGAGCAGTTCTTC,CASTSLAGYNEQFF
TRBV5-1,TRBJ2-2,.,.,TGCGCCAGCAGCTTTGAGGCAGACGGGGAGCTGTTTTTT,CASSFEADGELFF
TRBV29-1,TRBJ2-1,TRBD2,few,TGCAGCGCCGCTCTAGGGGGGACTAGATCCTACAATGAGCAGTTCTTC,CSAALGGTRSYNEQFF
TRBV7-2,TRBJ1-2,.,few,TGTGCCATCAAAGTCCGGCCAGAGCTAAGAAATGGCTACACCTTC,CAIKVRPELRNGYTF
TRBV20-1,TRBJ2-1,.,.,TGCAGTGCTAGAGGAGGGGGCGGGAGCTCCTACAATGAGCAGTTCTTC,CSARGGGGSSYNEQFF
TRBV14,TRBJ2-2,.,.,TGTGCCAGCAGCCCTCGGGACATACAGGGCGGGGAGCTGTTTTTT,CASSPRDIQGGELFF
TRBV11-1,TRBJ2-7,.,few,TGTGCCAGCAGCTTAGAGTTCTCCTACGAGCAGTACTTC,CASSLEFSYEQYF
TRBV6-1,TRBJ2-1,.,.,TGTGCCAGTACCTCCAGGTTGTTCCATGAGCAGTTCTTC,CASTSRLFHEQFF
TRBV7-2,TRBJ2-1,.,.,TGTGCCAGCAGCTTAGTTTACAGCTCCTACAATGAGCAGTTCTTC,CASSLVYSSYNEQFF
TRBV15,TRBJ2-2,TRBD2,.,TGTGCCTCCAGTCCCCAAGTGCTAGCGGGATACACCGGGGAGCTGTTTTTT,CASSPQVLAGYTGELFF
TRBV3-1,TRBJ2-7,.,.,TGTGCCAGCAGGGCCTCCGGGACTTTTTACTACGAGCAGTACTTC,CASRASGTFYYEQYF
TRBV27,TRBJ2-4,.,few,TGTGCCAGCAGTGCCCCCCTGACAGAAAACATTCAGTACTTC,CASSAPLTENIQYF
TRBV14,TRBJ1-3,.,few,TGTGCCAGCAGCTTCCGGGGGTCTGAGAACACCATATATTTT,CASSFRGSENTIYF
TRBV5-4,TRBJ2-5,.,.,TGTGCCAGCAGCTTACAGGGATCAGGAGAGACCCAGTACTTC,CASSLQGSGETQYF
TRBV12-3/TRBV12-4,TRBJ1-1,.,few,TGTGCCAGCAGTTTCAGACCAAAGAACACTGAAGCTTTCTTT,CASSFRPKNTEAFF
TRBV11-2,TRBJ2-2,.,many,TGTGCCAGCAGCTTAGATTTTTCACTACAAACCGGGGAGCTGTTTTTT,CASSLDFSLQTGELFF
TRBV23-1,TRBJ2-7,TRBD1,few,TGCGCCAGCAGTCAATTCCCCGGGCAGGGGGAGTACGAGCAGTACTTC,CASSQFPGQGEYEQYF
TRBV15,TRBJ2-5,TRBD2,few,TGTGCCACCAGCAAGAGTCCTAGCGGGGAAGAGACCCAGTACTTC,CATSKSPSGEETQYF
TRBV6-1,TRBJ2-6,.,.,TGTGCCAGCCGATCGCCGGGCAGGAAGAGCTCTGGGGCCAACGTCCTGACTTTC,CASRSPGRKSSGANVLTF
TRBV7-2,TRBJ2-7,.,few,TGTGCCAGCAGCTTAGGGGCCTCTGGGGGGTTCAAAGAGCAGTACTTC,CASSLGASGGFKEQYF
TRBV6-5,TRBJ2-7,TRBD2,.,TGTGCCAGCAGTTACTCGCCTAGCGGAGGGGAGGAGCAGTACTTC,CASSYSPSGGEEQYF
TRBV3-1,TRBJ2-7,.,many,TGTGCCAGCAGCCAAGGTCTCGAGCAGTACTTC,CASSQGLEQYF
TRBV5-1,TRBJ2-4,.,.,TGCGCCAGCAGCTTGGCCGGGGAAGGGACGCGGGGCATTCAGTACTTC,CASSLAGEGTRGIQYF
TRBV4-3,TRBJ2-3,TRBD1,many,TGCGCCAGCAGCCAAGGGACAGGGGCCACAGATACGCAGTATTTT,CASSQGTGATDTQYF
TRBV20-1,TRBJ2-3,.,few,TGCAGTGCTAGATCCGAACAGGGCCCCGCAAATACGCAGTATTTT,CSARSEQGPANTQYF